The 5 T cell receptor beta chains presented below share a single source sample, sequenced in a study of blood T cell repertoires in COVID-19. Some clones are missing from TCRdb's copy, which holds only in-frame ones; the method was immunoSEQ multiplex PCR. The repertoire holds fewer than 400,000 clones, with about 85% as singletons. The sequenced sample was PBMCs or T cells enriched from blood (not recorded which). All receptors come from a woman in her twenties or thirties who had been exposed to COVID-19.

This chain joins TRBV12-2 and TRBJ2-7; whether TRBD1, the table's D call, matches the DNA was not checked. TRBV12-2 counts as a pseudogene. The CDR3 length is 15 residues. The CDR3 region is CASRFLQVPPYEQYF. CDR3 bases: TGTGCAAGTCGCTTCCTACAGGTTCCCCCCTACGAGCAGTACTTC.

The J gene is TRBJ2-7, the V gene TRBV6-6, with 7 bases matching TRBD2. Germline assignment: CDR1 MNHNY and CDR2 SVGAGI (reference sequence). V lost 7 bases to trimming and J lost 3 bases; unmatched junction nucleotides: 12. The CDR3 is 15 residues long. The CDR3 sequence: CASTDDAGRIYEQYF. The CDR3 bases are TGTGCCAGCACTGATGACGCCGGGAGGATCTACGAGCAGTACTTC.

This chain links TRBV7-2 with TRBJ2-7; D remains ambiguous. V was pared by 6 bases and J by 0 bases, with 15 bases between. The CDR3 length is 15 residues. Looked up from germline, CDR1 is SGHTA and CDR2 is FQGNSA. DNA of the CDR3: TGTGCCAGCAGTCCTAGAACCGGGTTCTCCTACGAGCAGTACTTC. Protein sequence: CASSPRTGFSYEQYF.

The chain has TRBV6-5 and TRBJ2-7; 12 positions agree with TRBD2. V was pared by 6 bases and J by 2 bases, with 5 bases of the junction left unmatched. This CDR3 has 15 residues. In germline, CDR1 is MNHEY, CDR2 SVGAGI. CDR3 sequence reads: CASSERLAGAYEQYF. CDR3 DNA sequence: TGTGCCAGCAGCGAGCGACTAGCGGGAGCCTACGAGCAGTACTTC.

The genes are TRBV27 and TRBJ2-5, with TRBD2 matching 10 bases. Looked up from germline, CDR1 is MNHEY and CDR2 is SMNVEV (reference sequence). With 5 bases clipped from V and 5 bases from J, the junction kept 8 bases outside the gene matches. The CDR3 extends over 15 amino acids. The CDR3 sequence is CASSHQRGGHETQYF. CDR3 DNA sequence: TGTGCCAGCAGTCACCAGCGGGGGGGCCACGAGACCCAGTACTTC.